This is a list of T cell receptor beta chains from one sample in a study of PD-1 blockade in mismatch repair-deficient tumors. Assay used: immunoSEQ multiplex PCR; TCRdb lists only in-frame clones, some missing. The table has 70,000 to 95,000 clones, roughly 80% seen once. Sequenced material: peripheral blood, taken 44 weeks after starting pembrolizumab. Source of these receptors: an adult with mismatch repair-deficient cancer. CDR3s include the opening cysteine and the closing phenylalanine or tryptophan. Each record gives: J gene, V gene, clone size, D gene, CDR3 protein, CDR3 DNA. The D gene is left open where the match is weak. Size is omitted from some rows. Given values are once, few, many or a class for expanded clones.

TRBJ2-1 TRBV6-5 NA NA CASSPQNPKFF TGTGCCAGCAGTCCCCAAAATCCTAAGTTCTTC
TRBJ2-1 TRBV6-1 NA NA CASSETVGSYNEQFF TGTGCCAGCAGTGAAACCGTCGGGAGCTACAATGAGCAGTTCTTC
TRBJ1-1 TRBV18 NA TRBD1 CASSPLQGDTEAFF TGTGCCAGCTCACCACTACAGGGGGACACTGAAGCTTTCTTT
TRBJ2-7 TRBV7-9 NA TRBD2 CASSWGLEQYF TGTGCCAGCAGCTGGGGACTAGAGCAGTACTTC
TRBJ1-2 TRBV19 NA TRBD1 CASRPPGTGGAYGYTF TGTGCCAGTAGGCCTCCCGGGACAGGGGGCGCCTATGGCTACACCTTC
TRBJ1-5 TRBV10-3 NA TRBD1 CAISARTGGWEGQPQHF TGTGCCATCAGCGCCCGGACAGGGGGCTGGGAAGGGCAGCCCCAGCATTTT
TRBJ1-2 TRBV18 NA NA CASSLNDQGSLGGYTF TGTGCCAGCTCACTGAACGACCAGGGATCTCTTGGCGGCTACACCTTC
TRBJ2-7 TRBV15 NA NA CATSRDRGLLLKQYF TGTGCCACCAGCAGAGATCGTGGACTGCTACTGAAGCAGTACTTC
TRBJ2-3 TRBV7-9 NA NA CASSLSNTQYF TGTGCCAGCAGCTTATCCAATACGCAGTATTTT
TRBJ2-2 TRBV2 NA NA CAIGRSASAGELFF TGTGCCATCGGGCGGTCAGCTTCCGCCGGGGAGCTGTTTTTT
TRBJ2-6 TRBV7-2 NA NA CASSLVGDSGANVLTF TGTGCCAGCAGCTTAGTGGGAGACTCTGGGGCCAACGTCCTGACTTTC
TRBJ2-2 TRBV5-1 NA NA CASSLATGRNTGELFF TGCGCCAGCAGCTTGGCCACAGGGCGTAACACCGGGGAGCTGTTTTTT
TRBJ2-2 TRBV30 NA NA CACRRTSAGELFF TGTGCCTGTAGACGGACCTCAGCCGGGGAGCTGTTTTTT
TRBJ2-2 TRBV5-4 few NA CASSFTGTYTGELFF TGTGCCAGCAGCTTTACCGGGACCTACACCGGGGAGCTGTTTTTT
TRBJ2-7 TRBV27 NA NA CASVPAYGSYEQYF TGTGCCTCTGTCCCCGCGTACGGATCCTACGAGCAGTACTTC
TRBJ2-2 TRBV9 NA TRBD1 CASSALRRTGGVRDTGELFF TGTGCCAGCAGCGCCTTAAGGCGGACAGGGGGCGTGCGTGACACCGGGGAGCTGTTTTTT
TRBJ2-7 TRBV19 NA TRBD2 CASSTRGLADTTGQYF TGTGCCAGTAGTACCCGGGGACTAGCGGATACGACTGGGCAGTACTTC
TRBJ1-3 TRBV5-8 NA NA CASSFPRRASGNTIYF TGTGCCAGCAGCTTCCCCCGGAGGGCCTCTGGAAACACCATATATTTT
TRBJ2-1 TRBV5-1 NA TRBD2 CASSLESTSGSNEQFF TGCGCCAGCAGCTTGGAATCGACTAGCGGGAGCAATGAGCAGTTCTTC
TRBJ1-2 TRBV9 few NA CASSDRENYGYTF TGTGCCAGCAGCGACAGGGAGAACTATGGCTACACCTTC
TRBJ2-1 TRBV21-1 NA NA CASSKEHPLLVDEQFF TGTGCCAGCAGCAAAGAGCACCCTCTACTAGTCGATGAGCAGTTCTTC
TRBJ2-2 TRBV30 once NA CACTVGVGAFTGELFF TGTGCCTGTACGGTTGGGGTTGGGGCCTTCACCGGGGAGCTGTTTTTT
TRBJ2-7 TRBV12-5 NA TRBD1 CASGFHTGGSTGEQYF TGTGCTAGTGGTTTCCATACAGGGGGCTCTACAGGCGAGCAGTACTTC
TRBJ2-1 TRBV11-2 NA NA CASSLARMEQFF TGTGCCAGCAGCTTAGCGCGGATGGAGCAGTTCTTC
TRBJ1-3 TRBV18 NA NA CASSPSGSGNTIYF TGTGCCAGCTCACCTTCGGGGAGCGGAAACACCATATATTTT
TRBJ2-6 TRBV4-2 NA NA CASSPSDSSGANVLTF TGTGCCAGCAGCCCCTCGGACAGCTCTGGGGCCAACGTCCTGACTTTC
TRBJ1-5 TRBV7-2 NA NA CASSLGRGLGQPQHF TGTGCCAGCAGCCTTGGGCGGGGCCTGGGGCAGCCCCAGCATTTT
TRBJ2-1 TRBV7-7 NA NA CASSFQTGRGEQFF TGTGCTAGCAGCTTTCAAACGGGACGGGGGGAGCAGTTCTTC
TRBJ2-5 TRBV4-2 NA NA CASSQVAGLNRKMETQYF TGTGCCAGCAGCCAAGTGGCAGGTCTGAATCGGAAAATGGAGACCCAGTACTTC